This T cell receptor (beta chain) was identified in a study of OX40 agonist ivuxolimab in advanced cancers. Study-level background: A history of anti-PD-1, anti-PD-L1 or anti-CTLA-4 therapy was acceptable, and 40% to 45% had some.

Details on this clone: The antigen remains undetermined.

Germline V lookup: CDR1 SGHRS, CDR2 YFSETQ. V gave up 6 bases and J gave up 4 bases; unmatched junction bases: 7. The CDR3 runs 15 residues. The data were produced by immunoSEQ multiplex PCR, yet TCRdb's version contains in-frame clones alone and is incomplete. The sample includes about 66,000 clones, around 93% of them seen just once. General study points: Researchers report that CD8+ T cells had, on average, more expanded clones than CD4+.

The TCR originated in an adult with an advanced solid tumor such as melanoma, head and neck, liver or kidney cancer. The chain has TRBV5-1 and TRBJ2-6; 7 nucleotides match TRBD1. The sequences come from CD4+ or CD8+ T cells sorted from blood, collected in a trial of the OX40 agonist ivuxolimab. The CDR3 DNA reads TGCGCCAGCAACAAGGGGGCGCTCGGGGCCAACGTCCTGACTTTC. Its protein is CASNKGALGANVLTF.